This entry lists 4 T cell receptor beta chains sequenced from one sample in a study of shared clonotypes between healthy human individuals. The method was immunoSEQ multiplex PCR; TCRdb's version includes in-frame clones alone and lacks a portion of them. Among roughly 2.2 million clones listed, 93% were seen once. Material: naive CD4+ T cells from PBMCs. Noted subset: CD45RA+ positively selected. The receptors come from a man between 18 and 29 years old in good health. Some clones in this sample may be carry-over from other donors' samples.

V usage is TRBV7-2 and J usage is TRBJ1-2; 12 nucleotides line up with TRBD1. Germline assignment: CDR1 SGHTA and CDR2 FQGNSA. The CDR3 spans 16 residues. V lost 5 bases, J lost 4 bases, and 8 bases stayed unmatched. The CDR3 nucleotides are TGTGCCAGCAGCATGGGGACAGGGGGCCCGATCTATGGCTACACCTTC. It specifies CASSMGTGGPIYGYTF.

The V and J genes are TRBV7-3 and TRBJ2-3, with TRBD2 identical over 14 bases. V trimming: 5 bases; J trimming: 6 bases; junction bases outside the gene matches: 7. The CDR3 extends over 16 amino acids. The germline CDR1 and CDR2 sequences are SGHTA and FQGTGA. DNA for the CDR3: TGTGCCAGCAGCCACGGACTAGCGGGGGGCCAGGATACGCAGTATTTT. Translated: CASSHGLAGGQDTQYF.

V gene TRBV9 combines with J gene TRBJ2-1, with D unresolved. The V end was cut by 1 base, the J end by 2 bases, with 10 bases between. The CDR3 consists of 15 residues. Germline V lookup: CDR1 SGDLS, CDR2 YYNGEE. The CDR3 loop is CASSVWDATYNEQFF. CDR3 DNA sequence: TGTGCCAGCAGCGTATGGGATGCGACCTACAATGAGCAGTTCTTC.

V and J are TRBV7-9 and TRBJ1-6; no clear D gene. Germline assignment: CDR1 SEHNR and CDR2 FQNEAQ (reference sequence). The CDR3 sequence is 15 residues long. The germline V and J ends were trimmed by 2 bases and 0 bases, with 5 bases remaining between them. CDR3 nucleotides: TGTGCCAGCAGCTTAACCAGCTCCTATAATTCACCCCTCCACTTT. This sequence encodes CASSLTSSYNSPLHF.